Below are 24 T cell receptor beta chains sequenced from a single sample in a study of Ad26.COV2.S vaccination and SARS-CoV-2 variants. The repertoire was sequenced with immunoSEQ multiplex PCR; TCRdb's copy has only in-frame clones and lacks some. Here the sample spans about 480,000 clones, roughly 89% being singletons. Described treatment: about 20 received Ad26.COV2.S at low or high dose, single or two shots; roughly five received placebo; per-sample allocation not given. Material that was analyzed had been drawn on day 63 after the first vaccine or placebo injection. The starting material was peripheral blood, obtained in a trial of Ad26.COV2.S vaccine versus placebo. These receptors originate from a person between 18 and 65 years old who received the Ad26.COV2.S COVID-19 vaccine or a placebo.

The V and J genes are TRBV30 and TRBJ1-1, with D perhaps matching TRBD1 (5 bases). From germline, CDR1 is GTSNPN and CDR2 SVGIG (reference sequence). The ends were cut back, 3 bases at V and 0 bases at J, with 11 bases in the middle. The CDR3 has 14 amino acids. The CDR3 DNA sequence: TGTGCCTGGAGCCTGGGGCTATTGAACACTGAAGCTTTCTTT. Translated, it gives CAWSLGLLNTEAFF. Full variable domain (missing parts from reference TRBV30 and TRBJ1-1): SQTIHQWPATLVQPVGSPLSLECTVEGTSNPNLYWYRQAAGRGLQLLFYSVGIGQISSEVPQNLSASRPQDRQFILSSKKLLLSDSGFYLCAWSLGLLNTEAFFGQGTRLTVV.

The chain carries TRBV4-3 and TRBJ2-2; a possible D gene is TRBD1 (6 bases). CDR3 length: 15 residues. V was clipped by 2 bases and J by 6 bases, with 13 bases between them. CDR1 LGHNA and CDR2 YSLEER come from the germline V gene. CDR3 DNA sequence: TGCGCCAGCAGCCAACAGGGGTTAAGGGCCGGGGAGCTGTTTTTT. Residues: CASSQQGLRAGELFF.

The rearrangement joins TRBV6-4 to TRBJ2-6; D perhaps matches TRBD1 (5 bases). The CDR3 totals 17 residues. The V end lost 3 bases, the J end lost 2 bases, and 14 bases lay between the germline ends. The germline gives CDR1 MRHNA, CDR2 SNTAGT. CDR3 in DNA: TGTGCCAGCAGTGAGTTCCCCCCAGGGACTGGGGCCAACGTCCTGACTTTC. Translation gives CASSEFPPGTGANVLTF.

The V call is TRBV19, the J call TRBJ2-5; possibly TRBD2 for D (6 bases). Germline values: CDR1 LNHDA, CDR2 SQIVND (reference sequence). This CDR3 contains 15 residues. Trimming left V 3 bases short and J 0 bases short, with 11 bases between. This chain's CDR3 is CASSIGGTYQETQYF. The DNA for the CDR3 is TGTGCCAGTAGTATTGGCGGGACTTACCAAGAGACCCAGTACTTC.

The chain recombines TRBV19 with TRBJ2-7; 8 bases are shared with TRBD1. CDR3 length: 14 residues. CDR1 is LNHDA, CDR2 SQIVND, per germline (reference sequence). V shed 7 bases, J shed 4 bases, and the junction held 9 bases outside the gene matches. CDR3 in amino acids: CASTAGTGGYEQYF. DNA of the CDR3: TGTGCCAGTACCGCCGGGACAGGAGGGTACGAGCAGTACTTC.

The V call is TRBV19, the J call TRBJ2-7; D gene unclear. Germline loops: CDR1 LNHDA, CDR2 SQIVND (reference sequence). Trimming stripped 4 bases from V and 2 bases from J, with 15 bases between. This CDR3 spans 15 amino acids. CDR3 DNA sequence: TGTGCCAGTAGTAGGACGGCCCCGTCCCCCTACGAGCAGTACTTC. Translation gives CASSRTAPSPYEQYF.

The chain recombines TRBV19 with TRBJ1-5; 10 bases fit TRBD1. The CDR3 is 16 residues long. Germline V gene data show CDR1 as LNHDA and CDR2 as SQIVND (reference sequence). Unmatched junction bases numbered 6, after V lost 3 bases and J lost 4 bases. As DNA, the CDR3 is TGTGCCAGTAGTATGTACGGACAGGGGGATAATCAGCCCCAGCATTTT. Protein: CASSMYGQGDNQPQHF.

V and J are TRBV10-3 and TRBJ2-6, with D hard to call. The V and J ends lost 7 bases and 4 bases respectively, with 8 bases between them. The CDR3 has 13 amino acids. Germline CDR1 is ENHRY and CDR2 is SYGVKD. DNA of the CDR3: TGTGCCATCACTGGGCCCGGGGCCAACGTCCTGACTTTC. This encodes CAITGPGANVLTF.

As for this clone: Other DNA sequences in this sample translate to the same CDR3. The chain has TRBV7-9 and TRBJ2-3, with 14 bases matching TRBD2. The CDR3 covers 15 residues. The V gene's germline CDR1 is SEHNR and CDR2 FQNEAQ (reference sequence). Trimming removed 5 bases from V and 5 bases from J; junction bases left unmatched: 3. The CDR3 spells CASSLGLAGGDTQYF. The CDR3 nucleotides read TGTGCCAGCAGCCTCGGACTAGCGGGGGGAGATACGCAGTATTTT.

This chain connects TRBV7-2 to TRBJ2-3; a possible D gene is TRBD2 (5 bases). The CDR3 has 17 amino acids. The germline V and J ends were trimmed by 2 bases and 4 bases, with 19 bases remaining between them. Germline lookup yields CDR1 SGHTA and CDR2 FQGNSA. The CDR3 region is CASSLSPSGLAADTQYF. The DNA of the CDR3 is TGTGCCAGCAGCTTATCACCCTCGGGCCTAGCAGCAGATACGCAGTATTTT.

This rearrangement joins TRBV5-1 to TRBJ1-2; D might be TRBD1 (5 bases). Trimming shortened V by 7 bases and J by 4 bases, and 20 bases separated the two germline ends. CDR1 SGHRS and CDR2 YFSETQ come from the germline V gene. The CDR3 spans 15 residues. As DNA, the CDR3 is TGCGCCAGCGCCGCCAGACGGGGCGTGGGCTATGGCTACACCTTC. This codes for CASAARRGVGYGYTF.

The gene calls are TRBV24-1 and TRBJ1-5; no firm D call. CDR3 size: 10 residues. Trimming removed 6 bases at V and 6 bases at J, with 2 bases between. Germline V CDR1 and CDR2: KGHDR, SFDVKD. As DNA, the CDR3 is TGTGCCACCAGTCTTCAGCCCCAGCATTTT. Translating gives CATSLQPQHF.

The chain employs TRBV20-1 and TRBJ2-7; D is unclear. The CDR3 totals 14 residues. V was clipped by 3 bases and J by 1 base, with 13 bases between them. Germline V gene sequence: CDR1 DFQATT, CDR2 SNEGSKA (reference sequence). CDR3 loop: CSASRHALSYEQYF. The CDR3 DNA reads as TGCAGTGCTAGTCGCCACGCGCTGTCCTACGAGCAGTACTTC.

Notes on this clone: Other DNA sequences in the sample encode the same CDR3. The CDR3 loop reads CASSLLENTEAFF. The CDR3 coding sequence is TGTGCCAGCAGTTTGTTGGAGAACACTGAAGCTTTCTTT. This chain links TRBV12-3 or TRBV12-4 with TRBJ1-1; D is undetermined. There are 13 residues in the CDR3. Trimming took 3 bases from V and 1 from J, leaving 6 bases between them.

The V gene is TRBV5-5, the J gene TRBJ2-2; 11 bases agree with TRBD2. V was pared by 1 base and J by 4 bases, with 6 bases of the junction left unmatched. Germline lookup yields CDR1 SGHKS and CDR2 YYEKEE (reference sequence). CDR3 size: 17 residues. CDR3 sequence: CASSLFLAGGPTGELFF. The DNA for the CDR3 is TGTGCCAGCAGCTTGTTTCTAGCGGGAGGCCCCACCGGGGAGCTGTTTTTT.

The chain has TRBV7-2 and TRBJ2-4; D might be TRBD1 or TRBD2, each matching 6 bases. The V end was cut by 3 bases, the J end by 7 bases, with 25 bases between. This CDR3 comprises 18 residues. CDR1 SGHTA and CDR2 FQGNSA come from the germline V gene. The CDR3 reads CASSFSVDSRLGGNIQYF. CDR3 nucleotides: TGTGCCAGCAGCTTCTCCGTGGACAGTCGCCTGGGGGGTAACATTCAGTACTTC.

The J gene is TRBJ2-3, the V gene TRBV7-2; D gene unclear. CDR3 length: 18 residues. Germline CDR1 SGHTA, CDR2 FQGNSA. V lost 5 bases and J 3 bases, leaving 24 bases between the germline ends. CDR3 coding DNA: TGTGCCAGCAGCCCGCCACCACTTCGTTTTCCGCCAACAGATACGCAGTATTTT. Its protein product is CASSPPPLRFPPTDTQYF.

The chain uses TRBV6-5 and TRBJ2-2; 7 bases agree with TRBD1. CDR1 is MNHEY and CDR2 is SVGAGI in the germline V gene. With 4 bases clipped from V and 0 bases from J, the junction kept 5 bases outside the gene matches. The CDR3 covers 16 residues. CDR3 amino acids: CASSSAGGSNTGELFF. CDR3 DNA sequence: TGTGCCAGCAGTTCCGCAGGGGGATCGAACACCGGGGAGCTGTTTTTT.

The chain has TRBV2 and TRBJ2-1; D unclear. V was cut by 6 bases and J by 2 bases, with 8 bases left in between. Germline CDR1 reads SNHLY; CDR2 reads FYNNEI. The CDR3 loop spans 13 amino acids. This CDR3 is CASSRATYNEQFF. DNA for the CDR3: TGTGCCAGCAGCCGTGCTACCTACAATGAGCAGTTCTTC.

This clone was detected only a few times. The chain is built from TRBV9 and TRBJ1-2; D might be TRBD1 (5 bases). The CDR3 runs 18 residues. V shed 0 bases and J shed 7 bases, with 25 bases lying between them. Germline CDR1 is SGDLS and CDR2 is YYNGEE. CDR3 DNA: TGTGCCAGCAGCGTAGCCGACGGAGGGGACGGCGGCGGGAGTGGCTACACCTTC. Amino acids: CASSVADGGDGGGSGYTF.

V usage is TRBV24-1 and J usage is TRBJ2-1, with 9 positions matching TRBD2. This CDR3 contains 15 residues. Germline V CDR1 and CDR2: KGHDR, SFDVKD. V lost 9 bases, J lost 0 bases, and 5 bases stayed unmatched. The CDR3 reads CATQSGGSSYNEQFF. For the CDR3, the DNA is TGTGCCACCCAAAGCGGGGGGAGCTCCTACAATGAGCAGTTCTTC.

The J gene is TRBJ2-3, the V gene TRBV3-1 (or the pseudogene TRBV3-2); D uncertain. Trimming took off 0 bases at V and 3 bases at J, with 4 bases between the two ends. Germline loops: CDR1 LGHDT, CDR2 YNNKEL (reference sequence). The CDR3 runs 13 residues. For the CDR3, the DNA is TGTGCCAGCAGCCAAGACCTTACAGATACGCAGTATTTT. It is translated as CASSQDLTDTQYF.

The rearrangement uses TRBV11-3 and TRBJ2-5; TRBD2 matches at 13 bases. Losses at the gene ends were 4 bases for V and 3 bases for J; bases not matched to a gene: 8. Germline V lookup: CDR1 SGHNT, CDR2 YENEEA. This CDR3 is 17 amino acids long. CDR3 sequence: CASSWGLAGIGEETQYF. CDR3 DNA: TGTGCCAGCAGCTGGGGACTAGCGGGAATCGGGGAAGAGACCCAGTACTTC.

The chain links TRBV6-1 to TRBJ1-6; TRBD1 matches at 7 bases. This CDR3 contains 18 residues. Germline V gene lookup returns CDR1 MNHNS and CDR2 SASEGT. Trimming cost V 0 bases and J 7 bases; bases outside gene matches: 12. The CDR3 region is CASSEAIGGTERNSPLHF. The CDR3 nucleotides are TGTGCCAGCAGTGAAGCGATTGGGGGGACAGAAAGAAATTCACCCCTCCACTTT.